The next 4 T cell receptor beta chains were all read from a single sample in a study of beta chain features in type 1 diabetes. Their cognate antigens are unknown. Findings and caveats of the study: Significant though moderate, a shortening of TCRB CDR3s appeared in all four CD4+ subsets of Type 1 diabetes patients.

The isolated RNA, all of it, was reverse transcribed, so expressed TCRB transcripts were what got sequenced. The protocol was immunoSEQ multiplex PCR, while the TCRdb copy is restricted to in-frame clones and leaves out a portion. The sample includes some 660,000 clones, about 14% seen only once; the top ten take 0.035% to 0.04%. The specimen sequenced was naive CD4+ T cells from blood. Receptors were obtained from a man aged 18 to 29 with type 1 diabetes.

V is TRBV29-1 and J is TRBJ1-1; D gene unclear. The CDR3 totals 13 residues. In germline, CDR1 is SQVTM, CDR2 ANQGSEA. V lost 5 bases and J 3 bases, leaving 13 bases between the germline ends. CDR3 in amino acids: CSVWWSSDTEAFF. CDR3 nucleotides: TGCAGCGTTTGGTGGAGTTCGGACACTGAAGCTTTCTTT.

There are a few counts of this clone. CDR3 sequence reads: CASSHRGGDTTDTQYF. The CDR3 region has the DNA TGTGCCAGCTCGCACCGCGGGGGAGACACCACAGATACGCAGTATTTT. V is TRBV18 and J is TRBJ2-3; TRBD2 aligns across 7 bases. The ends lost 6 bases at V and 2 bases at J; junction bases unmatched: 11. The CDR3 is made up of 16 amino acids. CDR1 and CDR2 from the germline V gene are KGHSH and LQKENI.

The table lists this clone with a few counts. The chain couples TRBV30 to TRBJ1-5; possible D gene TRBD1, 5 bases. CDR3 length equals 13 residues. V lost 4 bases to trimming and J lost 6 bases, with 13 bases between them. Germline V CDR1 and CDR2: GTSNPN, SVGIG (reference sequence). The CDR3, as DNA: TGTGCCTGGAACCAGGGTCTTCGTCAGCCCCAGCATTTT. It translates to CAWNQGLRQPQHF.

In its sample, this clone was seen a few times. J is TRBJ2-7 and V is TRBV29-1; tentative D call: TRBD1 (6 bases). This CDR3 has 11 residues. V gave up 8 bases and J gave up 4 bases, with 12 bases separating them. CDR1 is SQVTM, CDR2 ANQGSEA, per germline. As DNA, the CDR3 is TGCAGCATCCCACAGGGTTACGAGCAGTACTTC. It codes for CSIPQGYEQYF.